These 11 T cell receptor beta chains were sequenced from one sample in a study of early T cells in non-severe SARS-CoV-2 infection. Using its own MiXCR run on the 5' RACE reads, TCRdb lists one record per CDR3 protein. The profile covers tens of thousands of distinct CDR3 sequences, with under 7.5% appearing a single time and 8% to 9.5% taken by the ten largest. Sequencing input: whole blood. The receptors here all came from an adult who was a healthcare worker with PCR-confirmed SARS-CoV-2 infection or an uninfected control (not recorded which).

This clonotype showed up many times. The chain recombines TRBV29-1 with TRBJ1-1; D is possibly TRBD1 (5 bases). The CDR3 covers 15 residues. Trimming removed 2 bases at V and 4 bases at J, with 17 bases between. In germline, CDR1 is SQVTM, CDR2 ANQGSEA. This chain's CDR3 is CSVETAGRAATEAFF. DNA for the CDR3: TGCAGCGTTGAAACGGCAGGGCGAGCGGCCACTGAAGCTTTCTTT.

This clonotype was picked up a small number of times. V is TRBV10-3 and J is TRBJ2-1; D call uncertain. The V and J ends lost 6 bases and 0 bases respectively, with 12 bases between them. CDR1 and CDR2 (germline): ENHRY, SYGVKD. The CDR3 length is 15 residues. CDR3 coding DNA: TGTGCCATCAGAAGTCAGGCGTCCTCCTACAATGAGCAGTTCTTC. Protein: CAIRSQASSYNEQFF.

This clonotype has just a few counts. The chain joins TRBV28 to TRBJ2-7, with 7 bases that match TRBD1. CDR3 length equals 14 residues. Trimming took 6 bases from V and 4 from J; bases not matched to a gene: 9. Germline lookup yields CDR1 MDHEN and CDR2 SYDVKM. The CDR3 loop is CASRPLGTAYEQYF. The CDR3 DNA reads as TGTGCCAGCAGACCCCTCGGGACAGCTTACGAGCAGTACTTC.

This clonotype was detected many times. The rearrangement uses TRBV12-3 or TRBV12-4 and TRBJ1-2; 7 bases fit TRBD1. This CDR3 region has 14 residues. V lost 6 bases to trimming and J lost 4 bases; unmatched junction nucleotides: 8. The CDR3, as DNA: TGTGCCAGCAGGTACCGGAACAGGGGCTATGGCTACACCTTC. Its translation: CASRYRNRGYGYTF.

Only a few counts were recorded for this clonotype. In DNA, the CDR3 is TGTGCCAGCAGCCTCCGGAGGAGGGCGGGTAACTATGGCTACACCTTC. It specifies CASSLRRRAGNYGYTF. This chain connects TRBV14 to TRBJ1-2; unclear D gene. Germline V gene lookup returns CDR1 SGHDN and CDR2 FVKESK. The V end was cut by 4 bases, the J end by 1 base, with 16 bases between. The CDR3 loop spans 16 amino acids. Together with reference TRBV14 and TRBJ1-2, the CDR3 gives the full variable domain: EAGVTQFPSHSVIEKGQTVTLRCDPISGHDNLYWYRRVMGKEIKFLLHFVKESKQDESGMPNNRFLAERTGGTYSTLKVQPAELEDSGVYFCASSLRRRAGNYGYTFGSGTRLTVV.

This clonotype was detected a few times. The chain recombines TRBV28 with TRBJ2-7; the D call may be TRBD1 or TRBD2 (5 bases each). The germline CDR1 and CDR2 sequences are MDHEN and SYDVKM. There are 14 residues in the CDR3. The germline V and J ends were trimmed by 7 bases and 4 bases, with 17 bases remaining between them. The CDR3 spells CASTHRGEDYEQYF. The CDR3 bases are TGTGCCAGCACCCATAGGGGAGAGGATTACGAGCAGTACTTC.

This clonotype was observed many times. In DNA form, the CDR3 reads TGCAGTGCTAGAAGGGGACAGGGCAATCAGCCCCAGCATTTT. It specifies CSARRGQGNQPQHF. The chain carries TRBV20-1 and TRBJ1-5; TRBD1 aligns across 8 bases. Trimming took 2 bases from V and 2 from J; bases not matched to a gene: 2. Germline CDR1 reads DFQATT; CDR2 reads SNEGSKA (reference sequence). The length of the CDR3 is 14 residues.

DNA of the CDR3: TGTGCCAGCTCACCATTAAGAGGATCACTACTTAACACTGAAGCTTTCTTT. Its protein product is CASSPLRGSLLNTEAFF. This chain links TRBV18 with TRBJ1-1, with D uncertain. The germline CDR1 and CDR2 sequences are KGHSH and LQKENI. V lost 2 bases, J lost 2 bases, and 18 bases lay in between. This CDR3 contains 17 residues.

This clonotype has a handful of counts. The chain carries TRBV19 and TRBJ2-7; no definite D call. Germline loops: CDR1 LNHDA, CDR2 SQIVND (reference sequence). V lost 3 bases to trimming and J lost 7 bases, with 13 bases between them. This CDR3 comprises 13 residues. CDR3 amino acids: CASSIVGSREQYF. For the CDR3, the DNA is TGTGCCAGTAGTATCGTCGGATCTCGGGAGCAGTACTTC.

V is TRBV6-2 or TRBV6-3 and J is TRBJ1-2; D unresolved. Looked up from germline, CDR1 is MNHEY and CDR2 is SVGEGT. The V gene lost 0 bases and the J gene lost 4 bases, with 18 bases spanning the gap. The CDR3 extends over 17 amino acids. The CDR3 DNA sequence: TGTGCCAGCAGTTACTCCTTAGAAGAGTTGCCCGCCTATGGCTACACCTTC. It translates to CASSYSLEELPAYGYTF.

J is TRBJ1-1 and V is TRBV4-3, with 12 bases aligning to TRBD1. V was pared by 3 bases and J by 10 bases, with 12 bases of the junction left unmatched. CDR3 size: 16 residues. Germline values: CDR1 LGHNA, CDR2 YSLEER. The CDR3: CASSHLTGTGGVVAFF. CDR3 coding DNA: TGCGCCAGCAGCCACTTAACCGGGACAGGGGGCGTGGTAGCTTTCTTT.